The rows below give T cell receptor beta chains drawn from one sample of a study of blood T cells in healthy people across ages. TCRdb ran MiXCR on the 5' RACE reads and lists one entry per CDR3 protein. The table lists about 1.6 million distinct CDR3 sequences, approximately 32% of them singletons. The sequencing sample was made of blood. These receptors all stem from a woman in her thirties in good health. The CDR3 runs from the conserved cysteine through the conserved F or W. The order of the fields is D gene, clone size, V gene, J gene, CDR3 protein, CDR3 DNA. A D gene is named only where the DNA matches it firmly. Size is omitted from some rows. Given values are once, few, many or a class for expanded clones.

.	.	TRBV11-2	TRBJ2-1	CASSLTGYRNEQFF	TGTGCCAGCAGCTTAACGGGGTACCGCAATGAGCAGTTCTTC
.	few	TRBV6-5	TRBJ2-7	CASSYGGALSYEQYF	TGTGCCAGCAGTTATGGGGGGGCCCTTTCCTACGAGCAGTACTTC
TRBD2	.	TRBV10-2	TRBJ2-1	CASSQSGSRSNEQFF	TGCGCCAGCAGTCAGAGCGGGAGTAGATCTAATGAGCAGTTCTTC
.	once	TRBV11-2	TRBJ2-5	CASSLDLRAVQYF	TGTGCCAGCAGCTTAGATCTACGGGCGGTCCAGTACTTC
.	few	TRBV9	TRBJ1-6	CASSAEALWNSPLHF	TGTGCCAGCAGCGCCGAGGCGTTGTGGAATTCACCCCTCCACTTT
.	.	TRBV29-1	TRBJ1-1	CSVTPRGSTEAFF	TGCAGCGTTACACCTCGGGGTAGCACTGAAGCTTTCTTT
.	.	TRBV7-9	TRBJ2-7	CASSLRRRTIDEQYF	TGTGCCAGCAGCTTACGAAGACGGACCATCGACGAGCAGTACTTC
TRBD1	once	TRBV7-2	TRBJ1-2	CASSPRTGGGGYTF	TGTGCCAGCAGCCCAAGGACAGGGGGGGGTGGCTACACCTTC
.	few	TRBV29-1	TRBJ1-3	CSVEGPLGGSGGNTIYF	TGCAGCGTTGAAGGACCGCTGGGAGGGAGCGGTGGAAACACCATATATTTT
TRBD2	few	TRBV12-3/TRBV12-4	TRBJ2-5	CASSLALHPGTIVVETQYF	TGTGCCAGCAGTTTAGCCTTACACCCCGGGACTATCGTGGTGGAGACCCAGTACTTC
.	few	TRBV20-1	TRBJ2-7	CSAIGNSHEQYF	TGCAGTGCTATTGGTAATTCCCACGAGCAGTACTTC
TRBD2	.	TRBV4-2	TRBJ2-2	CASSQESRVAGRIGELFF	TGTGCCAGCAGCCAAGAGTCTAGGGTAGCGGGGAGAATCGGGGAGCTGTTTTTT
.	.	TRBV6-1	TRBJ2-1	CASSEDGPVLYNEQFF	TGTGCCAGCAGTGAAGATGGTCCTGTCCTTTACAATGAGCAGTTCTTC
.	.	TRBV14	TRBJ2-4	CASSSQGGSTKNIQYF	TGTGCCAGCAGCTCGCAAGGGGGGTCGACCAAAAACATTCAGTACTTC
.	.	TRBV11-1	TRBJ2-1	CASSRSMRDEQFF	TGTGCCAGCAGTAGGTCAATGCGAGATGAGCAGTTCTTC
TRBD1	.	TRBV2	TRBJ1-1	CASRVSGGKGTEAFF	TGTGCCAGCAGGGTCTCAGGGGGCAAGGGCACTGAAGCTTTCTTT
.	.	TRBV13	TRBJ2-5	CASSLPGPSGPETQYF	TGTGCCAGCAGCCTTCCGGGACCCTCAGGGCCGGAGACCCAGTACTTC
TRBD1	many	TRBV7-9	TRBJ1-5	CASSLDRGGQPQHF	TGTGCCAGCAGCTTAGACAGGGGCGGTCAGCCCCAGCATTTT
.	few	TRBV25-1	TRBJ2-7	CASSETGTTSYEQYF	TGTGCCAGCAGTGAAACAGGGACCACCTCCTACGAGCAGTACTTC
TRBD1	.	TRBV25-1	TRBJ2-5	CASSGDRYQETQYF	TGTGCCAGCAGTGGGGACAGATACCAAGAGACCCAGTACTTC
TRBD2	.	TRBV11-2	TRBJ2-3	CASSLGRSGRDTQYF	TGTGCCAGCAGCTTAGGCCGTAGCGGGAGAGATACGCAGTATTTT
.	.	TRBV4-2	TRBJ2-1	CASSQDGWAGRWGAGVNEQFF	TGTGCCAGCAGCCAAGATGGTTGGGCAGGGCGGTGGGGTGCGGGCGTGAATGAGCAGTTCTTC
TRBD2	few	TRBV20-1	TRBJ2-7	CSADRTSGHEQYF	TGCAGTGCTGACCGGACTAGCGGTCACGAGCAGTACTTC
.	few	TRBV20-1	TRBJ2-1	CSADQGLASYNEQFF	TGCAGTGCGGACCAGGGGCTAGCGAGTTACAATGAGCAGTTCTTC
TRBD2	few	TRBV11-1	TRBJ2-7	CASSAVLAGYEQYF	TGTGCCAGCAGCGCCGTCCTAGCGGGGTACGAGCAGTACTTC
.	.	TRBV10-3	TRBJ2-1	CAISEEARRYNEQFF	TGTGCCATCAGTGAGGAAGCCCGAAGATACAATGAGCAGTTCTTC
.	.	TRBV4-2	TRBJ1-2	CASSQDVTNQAYGYTF	TGTGCCAGCAGCCAAGATGTCACAAATCAGGCATATGGCTACACCTTC
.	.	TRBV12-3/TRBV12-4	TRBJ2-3	CASSSLVATQYF	TGTGCCAGCAGTTCACTAGTTGCTACGCAGTATTTT
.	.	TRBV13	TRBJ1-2	CASSLRREDYGYTF	TGTGCCAGCAGCTTGAGAAGAGAGGACTATGGCTACACCTTC
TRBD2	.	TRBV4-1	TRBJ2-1	CASSQPSGGSYNEQFF	TGCGCCAGCAGCCAACCTAGCGGGGGGTCCTACAATGAGCAGTTCTTC
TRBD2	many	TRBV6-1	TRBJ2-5	CASRTSGHQETQYF	TGTGCCAGCCGGACTAGCGGACACCAAGAGACCCAGTACTTC
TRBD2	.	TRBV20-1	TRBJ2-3	CSARALRVLAGARDTQYF	TGCAGTGCTAGAGCCTTAAGGGTACTAGCGGGGGCCCGTGATACGCAGTATTTT
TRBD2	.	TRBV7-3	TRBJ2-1	CASRMTSGRGSEQFF	TGTGCCAGCCGCATGACTAGCGGGAGAGGGAGTGAGCAGTTCTTC
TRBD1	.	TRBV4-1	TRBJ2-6	CASSQEGQGALTGADVLTF	TGCGCCAGCAGCCAAGAAGGACAGGGGGCCCTTACTGGGGCCGACGTCCTGACTTTC
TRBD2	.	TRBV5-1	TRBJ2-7	CACSSERGGLDEQYF	TGCGCCTGCAGCTCCGAGCGGGGGGGCCTGGACGAGCAGTACTTC
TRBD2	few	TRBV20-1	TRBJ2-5	CSAATSGGAETQYF	TGCAGTGCAGCGACTAGCGGGGGGGCCGAGACCCAGTACTTC
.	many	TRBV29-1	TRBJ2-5	CSVEWARETQYF	TGCAGCGTTGAGTGGGCACGGGAGACCCAGTACTTC
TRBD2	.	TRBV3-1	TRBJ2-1	CTSSQVAGGHNEQFF	TGTACCAGCAGCCAAGTAGCGGGGGGACACAATGAGCAGTTCTTC
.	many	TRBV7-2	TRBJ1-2	CASGPVGGPRGYTF	TGTGCCAGCGGCCCAGTAGGAGGGCCTAGGGGCTACACCTTC
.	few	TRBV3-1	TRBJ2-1	CASSFLGDFEVEQFF	TGTGCCAGCAGCTTCCTGGGGGATTTTGAGGTGGAGCAGTTCTTC
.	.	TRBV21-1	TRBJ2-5	CASPPGEQYF	TGTGCCAGCCCACCGGGGGAGCAGTACTTC
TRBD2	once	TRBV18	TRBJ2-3	CAGSPLVAGASTDTQYF	TGTGCCGGCTCACCGTTGGTAGCGGGGGCAAGCACAGATACGCAGTATTTT
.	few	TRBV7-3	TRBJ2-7	CASSLGGQAGNEQYF	TGTGCCAGCAGCTTGGGAGGACAGGCGGGCAACGAGCAGTACTTC
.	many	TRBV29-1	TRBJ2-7	CSGTTGNSYEQYF	TGCAGCGGGACCACAGGTAACTCCTACGAGCAGTACTTC
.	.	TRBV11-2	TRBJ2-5	CASSSQGEYQETQYF	TGTGCCAGCAGCTCACAGGGCGAGTACCAAGAGACCCAGTACTTC
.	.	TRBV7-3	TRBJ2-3	CASSPGGGLNTQYF	TGTGCCAGCAGCCCAGGAGGGGGCCTAAATACGCAGTATTTT
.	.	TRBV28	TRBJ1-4	CAGRGGEKLFF	TGTGCCGGCAGGGGCGGGGAAAAACTGTTTTTT
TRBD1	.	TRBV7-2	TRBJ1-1	CASSPNRDRAPNTEAFF	TGTGCCAGCAGCCCCAACCGGGACAGGGCCCCGAACACTGAAGCTTTCTTT
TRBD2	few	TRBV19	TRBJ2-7	CASSITASGKGEQYF	TGTGCCAGTAGTATCACGGCTAGCGGGAAAGGCGAGCAGTACTTC
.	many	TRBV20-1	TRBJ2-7	CSARGGGPYEQYF	TGCAGTGCTAGGGGAGGGGGTCCCTACGAGCAGTACTTC
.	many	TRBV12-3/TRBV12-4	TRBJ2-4	CASNSRGPGGNIQYF	TGTGCCAGCAATTCCCGCGGACCAGGGGGGAACATTCAGTACTTC
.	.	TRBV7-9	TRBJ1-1	CASSLGGQKRTEAFF	TGTGCCAGCAGCTTAGGTGGGCAGAAGAGGACTGAAGCTTTCTTT
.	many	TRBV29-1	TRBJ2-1	CSAGRGVYNEQFF	TGCAGCGCTGGACGGGGAGTCTACAATGAGCAGTTCTTC
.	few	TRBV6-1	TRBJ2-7	CASKTGLFDEQYF	TGTGCCAGCAAAACAGGGCTATTCGACGAGCAGTACTTC
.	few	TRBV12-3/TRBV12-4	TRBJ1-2	CASSLMDRTNYGYTF	TGTGCCAGCAGTTTAATGGACCGAACTAACTATGGCTACACCTTC
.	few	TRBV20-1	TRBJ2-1	CSASNRNNEQFF	TGCAGTGCTAGTAACCGGAACAATGAGCAGTTCTTC
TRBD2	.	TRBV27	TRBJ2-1	CASSLHGGWNEQFF	TGTGCCAGCAGCCTCCACGGGGGGTGGAATGAGCAGTTCTTC
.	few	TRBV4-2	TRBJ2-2	CASSQEFRAQELFF	TGTGCCAGCAGCCAAGAGTTCAGGGCTCAAGAGCTGTTTTTT
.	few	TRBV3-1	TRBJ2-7	CASSQMPLDRYEQYF	TGTGCCAGCAGCCAGATGCCTTTGGACAGATACGAGCAGTACTTC
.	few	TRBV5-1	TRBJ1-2	CASSLSEPHGYTF	TGCGCCAGCAGCTTGTCCGAACCCCATGGCTACACCTTC